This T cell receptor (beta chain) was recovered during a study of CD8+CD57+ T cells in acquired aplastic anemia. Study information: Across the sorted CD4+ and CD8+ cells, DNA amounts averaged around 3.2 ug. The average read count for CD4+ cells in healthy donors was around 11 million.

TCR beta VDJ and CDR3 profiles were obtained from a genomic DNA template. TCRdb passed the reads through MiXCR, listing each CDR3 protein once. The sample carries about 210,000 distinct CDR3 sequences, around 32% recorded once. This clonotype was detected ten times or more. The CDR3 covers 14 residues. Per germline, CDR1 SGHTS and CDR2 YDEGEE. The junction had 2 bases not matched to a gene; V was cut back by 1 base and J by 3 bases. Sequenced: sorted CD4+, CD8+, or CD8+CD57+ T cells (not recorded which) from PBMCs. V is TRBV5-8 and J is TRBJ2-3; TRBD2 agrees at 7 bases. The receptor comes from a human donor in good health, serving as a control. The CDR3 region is CASSLSSGTDTQYF. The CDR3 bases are TGTGCCAGCAGCTTGAGTAGCGGGACAGATACGCAGTATTTT.